A selection of T cell receptor beta chains follows, all from one sample in a study of blood T cell repertoires in COVID-19. This table comes from immunoSEQ multiplex PCR, and its TCRdb copy is limited to in-frame clones, with some not included. The repertoire holds under 200,000 clones, with 85% to 90% as singletons. The specimen was peripheral blood. The receptors shown here come from an older woman with COVID-19, enrolled during active disease. Both conserved end residues are trimmed from each CDR3. The order of the fields is clone size, J gene, V gene, D gene, CDR3 protein. The D gene is left open where the match is weak. Clone size appears in some rows only: once, few, many, or a class for an expanded clone.

clone size: .
J gene: TRBJ2-7
V gene: TRBV25-1
D gene: TRBD1
CDR3 protein: ASSGRQGPSYEQY

clone size: .
J gene: TRBJ2-3
V gene: TRBV19
D gene: TRBD1
CDR3 protein: ASSIRTGDTDTQY

clone size: .
J gene: TRBJ1-6
V gene: TRBV6-5
D gene: .
CDR3 protein: ASSTNWESNSPLH

clone size: .
J gene: TRBJ2-7
V gene: TRBV19
D gene: TRBD1
CDR3 protein: ASSRGTGHSYEQY

clone size: .
J gene: TRBJ1-2
V gene: TRBV6-5
D gene: TRBD1
CDR3 protein: ASSPGQGSRYGYT

clone size: .
J gene: TRBJ2-2
V gene: TRBV24-1
D gene: .
CDR3 protein: ATTGTSGELF

clone size: .
J gene: TRBJ1-2
V gene: TRBV7-9
D gene: .
CDR3 protein: ASSLVGTTNNYGYT

clone size: .
J gene: TRBJ1-2
V gene: TRBV21-1
D gene: .
CDR3 protein: ASSQGQGNYGYT

clone size: .
J gene: TRBJ2-3
V gene: TRBV10-3
D gene: TRBD2
CDR3 protein: AIRASGADTDTQY

clone size: .
J gene: TRBJ1-1
V gene: TRBV2
D gene: .
CDR3 protein: ASSFIQGNTEAF

clone size: .
J gene: TRBJ1-5
V gene: TRBV12-3/TRBV12-4
D gene: .
CDR3 protein: ASRVRSQPQH

clone size: .
J gene: TRBJ1-2
V gene: TRBV30
D gene: .
CDR3 protein: AWSVRGQRHGYT

clone size: .
J gene: TRBJ2-2
V gene: TRBV11-3
D gene: TRBD1
CDR3 protein: ASTSGQGAVPGELF

clone size: .
J gene: TRBJ1-1
V gene: TRBV10-1
D gene: TRBD1
CDR3 protein: ASSESRGTGGWTEAF

clone size: .
J gene: TRBJ2-1
V gene: TRBV5-8
D gene: TRBD1
CDR3 protein: ASGQVARAEQF

clone size: .
J gene: TRBJ2-2
V gene: TRBV7-6
D gene: TRBD1
CDR3 protein: ASSLADRPDTGELF

clone size: .
J gene: TRBJ1-1
V gene: TRBV10-3
D gene: TRBD1
CDR3 protein: AISGDRDVAEAF

clone size: .
J gene: TRBJ2-3
V gene: TRBV24-1
D gene: TRBD2
CDR3 protein: ATSDSTSGGAVTDTQY

clone size: once
J gene: TRBJ1-1
V gene: TRBV5-1
D gene: .
CDR3 protein: ASSSQGGTEAF

clone size: .
J gene: TRBJ1-2
V gene: TRBV5-8
D gene: .
CDR3 protein: ASSGSTGLPIHGYT

clone size: .
J gene: TRBJ2-1
V gene: TRBV7-9
D gene: .
CDR3 protein: ASSPGTSLGNEQF

clone size: .
J gene: TRBJ2-4
V gene: TRBV2
D gene: .
CDR3 protein: ASRRGLAKNIQY

clone size: .
J gene: TRBJ1-4
V gene: TRBV5-4
D gene: TRBD1
CDR3 protein: ASSSSPRQGANEKLF

clone size: .
J gene: TRBJ2-3
V gene: TRBV5-1
D gene: .
CDR3 protein: ASDTGSSTDTQY

clone size: .
J gene: TRBJ1-4
V gene: TRBV4-2
D gene: .
CDR3 protein: ASSQGGATNEKLF

clone size: once
J gene: TRBJ2-2
V gene: TRBV7-9
D gene: .
CDR3 protein: ASSPGSQTGELF

clone size: .
J gene: TRBJ2-3
V gene: TRBV7-7
D gene: .
CDR3 protein: ASSLLGSTDTQY

clone size: .
J gene: TRBJ1-1
V gene: TRBV30
D gene: .
CDR3 protein: AWGRNTEAF

clone size: .
J gene: TRBJ1-2
V gene: TRBV5-1
D gene: .
CDR3 protein: ASSPLTGSNYGYT

clone size: once
J gene: TRBJ2-1
V gene: TRBV7-3
D gene: TRBD2
CDR3 protein: ASSRTSDRNEQF

clone size: .
J gene: TRBJ2-3
V gene: TRBV19
D gene: TRBD2
CDR3 protein: ASSTGTSGGSTDTQY

clone size: .
J gene: TRBJ1-2
V gene: TRBV28
D gene: .
CDR3 protein: ASSSGLLSYGYT

clone size: once
J gene: TRBJ2-7
V gene: TRBV29-1
D gene: .
CDR3 protein: SVQGGSYEQY

clone size: .
J gene: TRBJ1-6
V gene: TRBV15
D gene: TRBD1
CDR3 protein: ATSREGQGYAPLH

clone size: .
J gene: TRBJ2-7
V gene: TRBV20-1
D gene: .
CDR3 protein: SASFAREFEQY

clone size: .
J gene: TRBJ2-3
V gene: TRBV10-3
D gene: .
CDR3 protein: AITSTAEDTQY

clone size: .
J gene: TRBJ1-4
V gene: TRBV28
D gene: .
CDR3 protein: ASSSHDSVNEKLF

clone size: .
J gene: TRBJ2-5
V gene: TRBV19
D gene: .
CDR3 protein: ASSILGARETQY

clone size: .
J gene: TRBJ2-1
V gene: TRBV27
D gene: .
CDR3 protein: ASRVSLNNEQF